Here is one TCR beta chain with its context. The antigen is undetermined. This specimen belongs to a study of T-cell memory formation after mild COVID-19. Notes on the study in general: Nothing confirmed that second-wave clones peaking on day 37 were specific for SARS-CoV-2. CD4+ contracting clones were found mainly in CM and EM, and CD8+ ones in EMRA.

CDR3 length: 12 residues. Germline CDR1 and CDR2: SGHDT and YYEEEE. V shed 0 bases and J 12 bases; nucleotides not matched to a gene: 4. TCRdb fed the 5' RACE reads into MiXCR, producing one record per CDR3 protein. The sample has 300,000 to 400,000 distinct CDR3 sequences; around 20% are singletons. The chain links TRBV5-6 to TRBJ1-1, with TRBD1 matching 8 bases. The origin of this receptor is an adult woman who had mild COVID-19 (a few samples of this study predate the infection). Cell type and time point are not known. The material sequenced was PBMCs or a T cell subset sorted from them (not recorded which). The CDR3 coding sequence is TGTGCCAGCAGCTTGGTCGGACAGGGTCCTTTCTTT. The encoded protein is CASSLVGQGPFF.